This T cell receptor (beta chain) derives from a study of blood T cell repertoires in COVID-19. V lost 4 bases to trimming and J lost 0 bases, with 6 bases between them. The CDR3 is made up of 12 amino acids. CDR1 and CDR2 (germline): SQVTM, ANQGSEA. Sequenced by immunoSEQ multiplex PCR; TCRdb stores in-frame clones only, minus some. The sample holds nearly 50,000 clones, over 75% seen once. Sequencing input: peripheral blood. The chain has TRBV29-1 and TRBJ1-1; D uncertain. The sequence was collected from a woman in her sixties with acute or convalescent COVID-19. CDR3 amino acids: CSVVSLNTEAFF. The CDR3 coding sequence is TGCAGCGTTGTTAGTCTGAACACTGAAGCTTTCTTT.